The T cell receptor beta chain under discussion was sequenced for a study of Ad26.COV2.S vaccination and SARS-CoV-2 variants. Study-level findings and limits: Vaccinees reportedly had broad spike-specific CD8+ and CD4+ T cell responses. Vaccine and placebo groups showed comparable non-spike TCR breadth. An underestimation of total T cell responses may have resulted from the TCR breadth and depth analyses.

Worth noting for this clone: Its matching antigen is unknown.

Treatment meaning: around 19 received Ad26.COV2.S at low or high dose, single or two shots; roughly five received placebo; per-sample allocation not given. After the first vaccine or placebo injection, samples were drawn on day 63. Data came from immunoSEQ multiplex PCR; TCRdb stores just in-frame clones and leaves some out. The data contain roughly 300,000 clones, approximately 90% of them seen just once; the ten biggest clones take up approximately 5%. The CDR3 contains 13 residues. The V end lost 2 bases, the J end lost 2 bases, and 4 bases lay between the germline ends. Germline V gene sequence: CDR1 SEHNR, CDR2 FQNEAQ (reference sequence).

The TCR originated in a person between 18 and 60 years old who received the Ad26.COV2.S COVID-19 vaccine or a placebo. The rearrangement uses TRBV7-9 and TRBJ1-5, with D unclear. Sequenced here: peripheral blood, sampled in a trial of Ad26.COV2.S vaccine versus placebo. The CDR3 loop reads CASSLRGNQPQHF. The CDR3 DNA is TGTGCCAGCAGCTTAAGGGGCAATCAGCCCCAGCATTTT. Full variable domain (missing parts from reference TRBV7-9 and TRBJ1-5): DTGVSQNPRHKITKRGQNVTFRCDPISEHNRLYWYRQTLGQGPEFLTYFQNEAQLEKSRLLSDRFSAERPKGSFSTLEIQRTEQGDSAMYLCASSLRGNQPQHFGDGTRLSIL.